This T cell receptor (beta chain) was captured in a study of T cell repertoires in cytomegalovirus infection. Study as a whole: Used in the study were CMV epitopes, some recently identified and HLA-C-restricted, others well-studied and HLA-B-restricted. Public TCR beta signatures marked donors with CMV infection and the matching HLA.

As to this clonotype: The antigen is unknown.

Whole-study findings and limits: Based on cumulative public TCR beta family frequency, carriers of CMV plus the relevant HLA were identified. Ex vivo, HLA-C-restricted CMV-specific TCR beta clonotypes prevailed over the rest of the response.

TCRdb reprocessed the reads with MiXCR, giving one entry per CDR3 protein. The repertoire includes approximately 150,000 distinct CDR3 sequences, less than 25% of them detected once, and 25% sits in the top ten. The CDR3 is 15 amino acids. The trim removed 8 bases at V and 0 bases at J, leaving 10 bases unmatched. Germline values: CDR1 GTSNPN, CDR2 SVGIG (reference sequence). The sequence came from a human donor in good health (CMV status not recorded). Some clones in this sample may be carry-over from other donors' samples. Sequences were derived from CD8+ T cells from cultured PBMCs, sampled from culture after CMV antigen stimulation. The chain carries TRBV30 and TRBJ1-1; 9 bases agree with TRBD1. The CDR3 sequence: CAGDRVPFMNTEAFF. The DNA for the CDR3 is TGTGCCGGGGACAGGGTCCCATTCATGAACACTGAAGCTTTCTTT.